The 19 T cell receptor beta chains listed next were all sequenced from one sample in a study of blood T cells in healthy people across ages. It was with a sample-barcoded 5' primer and a J-beta primer mix that a second PCR of roughly 7 to 12 cycles was run. A single record per CDR3 protein comes from TCRdb applying MiXCR to the 5' RACE reads. The sample records 870,000 or so distinct CDR3 sequences, around 26% being singletons. What was sequenced was blood. The receptors derive from a woman older than 75 in good health.

To note about this clonotype: A much larger clone differs by one base, so this may be a read error. The V and J genes are TRBV7-2 and TRBJ2-5, with D possibly matching TRBD1 (6 bases). Germline V gene lookup returns CDR1 SGHTA and CDR2 FQGNSA. The CDR3 sequence is 14 residues long. Trimming pared 3 bases from V and 5 bases from J, leaving 13 bases between. The CDR3 region is CASSFEGVGETQYF. CDR3 DNA: TGTGCCAGCAGCTTTGAGGGGGTAGGGGAGACCCAGTACTTC.

On this clonotype: Sequence at one end of the junction differs from germline and may be a read error. The genes are TRBV12-3 or TRBV12-4 and TRBJ2-3, with 7 bases identical to TRBD1. CDR3 size: 16 residues. CDR3 region: CASSRTGGFGTDTEYF. In DNA, the CDR3 is TGTGCCAGCAGTCGAACAGGCGGCTTCGGGACAGATACGGAGTATTTT.

The chain links TRBV5-1 to TRBJ1-1, with a possible D match to TRBD1 (5 bases). Deletions cut 3 bases from V and 2 bases from J, with 17 bases between. The germline V gene encodes CDR1 SGHRS and CDR2 YFSETQ. This CDR3 region has 16 residues. CDR3 residues: CASSWGARSGNTEAFF. In nucleotides, the CDR3 is TGCGCCAGCAGCTGGGGCGCTCGGTCAGGAAACACTGAAGCTTTCTTT.

For this clonotype: This may come from a read error, since a much larger clone is one base off. This rearrangement joins TRBV9 to TRBJ2-3; possibly TRBD1 or TRBD2 for D (5 bases each). Per the germline V gene, CDR1 is SGDLS and CDR2 is YYNGEE. CDR3 length equals 15 residues. The CDR3 DNA follows: TGTGTCAGCAGCCCCACCGGGGCGGACACAGATACGCAGTATTTT. Protein: CVSSPTGADTDTQYF.

In regard to this clonotype: Given a much more abundant clone one base away, this may be a read error. The gene calls are TRBV5-6 and TRBJ1-2; D is perhaps TRBD1 (5 bases). The V gene lost 4 bases and the J gene lost 1 base, with 20 bases spanning the gap. Germline assignment: CDR1 SGHDT and CDR2 YYEEEE. There are 17 residues in the CDR3. CDR3 amino acids: CASSVLGAGDINYGYTF. Here the CDR3 DNA reads TGTGCCAGCAGCGTCCTCGGGGCAGGCGATATTAACTATGGCTACACCTTC.

In the case of this clonotype: A read error may explain this, as a much larger clone is one base away. The V call is TRBV12-3 or TRBV12-4, the J call TRBJ2-3, with 8 bases fitting TRBD1. This CDR3 is built from 16 residues. The CDR3 is CAGSPLPRGLTDTQYF. The CDR3 DNA sequence: TGTGCCGGCAGTCCCCTACCCAGGGGGCTTACAGATACGCAGTATTTT.

This clonotype has at least ten counts. The J gene is TRBJ2-1, the V gene TRBV5-1, with D maybe TRBD1 (6 bases). The CDR3 loop spans 14 amino acids. The germline CDR1 and CDR2 sequences are SGHRS and YFSETQ. The V gene lost 10 bases and the J gene lost 1 base, with 15 bases spanning the gap. The DNA of the CDR3 is TGCGCCTGTACTTACAGGGAATCCTACAATGAGCAGTTCTTC. Amino acids: CACTYRESYNEQFF.

This clonotype was detected ten times or more. The chain is built from TRBV7-9 and TRBJ1-2, with D unclear. This CDR3 spans 13 amino acids. V was trimmed by 5 bases and J by 7 bases, leaving 14 bases between them. Germline V gene lookup returns CDR1 SEHNR and CDR2 FQNEAQ (reference sequence). CDR3 coding DNA: TGTGCCAGCAGCCCCCCTATCCGTCCTGGCTACACCTTC. Its protein product is CASSPPIRPGYTF.

The chain couples TRBV7-2 to TRBJ1-1, with a possible D match to TRBD1 (6 bases). Germline lookup yields CDR1 SGHTA and CDR2 FQGNSA. V shed 6 bases and J shed 11 bases, with 16 bases lying between them. The CDR3 covers 12 residues. The CDR3 sequence: CASSNTGRGAFF. The CDR3 region has the DNA TGTGCCAGCAGTAATACAGGGCGGGGGGCTTTCTTT.

This chain joins TRBV6-5 and TRBJ2-7, with TRBD2 as a possible D gene (5 bases). The germline V gene has CDR1 MNHEY and CDR2 SVGAGI. V gave up 6 bases and J gave up 1 base, with 13 bases separating them. The CDR3 is 14 residues long. CDR3: CASRGASGSYEQYF. The CDR3 coding sequence is TGTGCCAGCAGAGGTGCGAGCGGTTCCTACGAGCAGTACTTC.

Worth noting for this clonotype: An end of the junction does not agree with germline; a read error may underlie this. The V call is TRBV11-2, the J call TRBJ2-2; TRBD2 is a possible D gene (5 bases). The CDR3 has 16 residues. From germline, CDR1 is SGHAT and CDR2 FQNNGV. As DNA, the CDR3 is TGTGCCAGCAGCCCCCCGGGGTCGACGAAGACCGGGGAGCTGTTTTTT. This gives the protein CASSPPGSTKTGELFF.

As regards this clonotype: The junction departs from germline at one end; a sequencing error may be responsible. The chain links TRBV7-2 to TRBJ2-3; unclear D gene. The CDR3 runs to 13 residues. The germline V gene has CDR1 SGHTA and CDR2 FQGNSA. The CDR3: CASSTTVTDTEYF. CDR3 nucleotide sequence: TGTGCCAGCAGCACCACGGTCACAGATACGGAGTATTTT. Together with reference TRBV7-2 and TRBJ2-3, the CDR3 gives the full variable domain: GAGVSQSPSNKVTEKGKDVELRCDPISGHTALYWYRQSLGQGLEFLIYFQGNSAPDKSGLPSDRFSAERTGGSVSTLTIQRTQQEDSAVYLCASSTTVTDTEYFGPGTRLTVL.

In its sample, this clonotype was seen a few times. This chain links TRBV15 with TRBJ1-6, with D possibly matching TRBD1 (6 bases). The CDR3 covers 16 residues. V was trimmed by 1 base and J by 6 bases, leaving 13 bases between them. Germline V gene data show CDR1 as LNHNV and CDR2 as YYDKDF (reference sequence). CDR3 DNA: TGTGCCACCAGCAGAGGCCACGGGACAACTAATTCACCCCTCCACTTT. Translating gives CATSRGHGTTNSPLHF.

This clonotype was recorded once. This sequence may be a read error, since a much larger clone differs from it by one base. V is TRBV5-1 and J is TRBJ2-3; D possibly corresponds to TRBD1 (6 bases). The CDR3 has 15 amino acids. Germline V CDR1 and CDR2: SGHRS, YFSETQ. CDR3 DNA: TGCGCCAGCAGCTCCCAGACAGGCCGCACAGGTACGCAGTATTTT. It codes for CASSSQTGRTGTQYF.

With respect to this clonotype: Given a much more abundant clone one base away, this may be a read error. The chain couples TRBV7-2 to TRBJ2-3; 9 bases align to TRBD2. Germline-derived CDR1 and CDR2 are SGHTA and FQGNSA. The CDR3 is made up of 18 amino acids. Here the CDR3 DNA reads TGTGCCAGCAGCTTAGCGCGGCGGGGGGGCCCTGGCACAGATGCGCAGTATTTT. This codes for CASSLARRGGPGTDAQYF.

This clonotype was picked up many times. This chain connects TRBV6-2 or TRBV6-3 to TRBJ2-1, with D possibly being TRBD1 (6 bases). Per the germline V gene, CDR1 is MNHEY and CDR2 is SVGEGT. The CDR3 is made up of 15 amino acids. Trimming removed 6 bases from V and 9 bases from J, with 21 bases in between. CDR3 loop: CASRNRKDSSTEQFF. DNA for the CDR3: TGTGCCAGCAGAAACCGGAAGGACAGCTCTACTGAGCAGTTCTTC.

The table lists this clonotype with a few counts. The chain is built from TRBV11-3 and TRBJ2-3; D call uncertain. The CDR3 runs 14 residues. The V end lost 1 base, the J end lost 4 bases, and 9 bases lay between the germline ends. The V gene's germline CDR1 is SGHNT and CDR2 YENEEA. The CDR3 sequence is CASSLGRSSDTQYF. In nucleotides, the CDR3 is TGTGCCAGCAGCTTAGGGAGAAGTTCAGATACGCAGTATTTT.

In its sample, this clonotype was seen many times. The V call is TRBV11-2, the J call TRBJ2-7, with unresolved D. Germline V gene data show CDR1 as SGHAT and CDR2 as FQNNGV. Trimming stripped 5 bases from V and 6 bases from J, with 23 bases between. The CDR3 runs 16 residues. The CDR3 DNA sequence: TGTGCCAGCAGCCCAAGCACCAAATCAGCTGTCGGCGAGCAGTACTTC. Its protein product is CASSPSTKSAVGEQYF.

V usage is TRBV28 and J usage is TRBJ1-1; D might be TRBD1 (6 bases). Per the germline V gene, CDR1 is MDHEN and CDR2 is SYDVKM. The CDR3 is 14 amino acids. With 6 bases removed from V and 4 bases from J, the gap between germline ends came to 15 bases. The CDR3 nucleotides are TGTGCCAGCAGAGCAGGGGAATACGGCACTGAAGCTTTCTTT. Translated: CASRAGEYGTEAFF.